This TCR beta chain was sequenced during a study of human T cells and chemical hapten exposure. From the RACE reads, TCRdb called clonotypes with MiXCR, one entry per CDR3 protein. The data show about 400,000 distinct CDR3 sequences, 6% to 7% seen once. CDR3 length: 14 residues. The V segment lost 5 bases and the J segment 2 bases; nucleotides outside the gene matches: 6. Stated time point: patch test 2, 6 weeks after DPC sensitization. Treatment given: therapeutic diphenylcyclopropenone sensitization with weekly scalp DPC. The TCR originated in a woman under 30 with alopecia areata. Some clones in this sample may be carry-over from other donors' samples. The sequenced sample was whole blood, obtained in connection with sensitization to the hapten diphenylcyclopropenone (DPC). The V call is TRBV12-3 or TRBV12-4, the J call TRBJ2-7; TRBD2 matches at 7 bases. The CDR3 nucleotides read TGTGCCAGCAGTCCAACAGCGGGGCCCTACGAGCAGTACTTC. Translated, it gives CASSPTAGPYEQYF.